The 28 T cell receptor beta chains below come from one sample, sequenced in a study of T cell changes during pregnancy in multiple sclerosis. Here immunoSEQ multiplex PCR was the method, and the copy in TCRdb shows in-frame clones only, minus some. The sample has 70,000 to 100,000 clones, 93% seen once; the top ten hold less than 1.5%. Here the sequenced sample was peripheral blood, taken in the third trimester of pregnancy. The receptors here all came from a female donor in good health, enrolled as a control in a pregnancy study.

This chain connects TRBV28 to TRBJ1-1; possible D gene TRBD1, 6 bases. The length of the CDR3 is 13 residues. Germline CDR1 MDHEN, CDR2 SYDVKM. V lost 6 bases, J lost 5 bases, and 13 bases lay in between. CDR3 DNA sequence: TGTGCCAGCAGGGGGAGGGGGAATACTGAAGCTTTCTTT. This sequence encodes CASRGRGNTEAFF.

This chain connects TRBV4-1 to TRBJ1-5, with 7 bases identical to TRBD1. Germline V lookup: CDR1 MGHRA, CDR2 YSYEKL. CDR3 length equals 15 residues. V shed 0 bases and J 7 bases; nucleotides not matched to a gene: 6. CDR3 residues: CASSQDDNRGQPQHF. In DNA, the CDR3 is TGCGCCAGCAGCCAAGATGACAACAGGGGCCAGCCCCAGCATTTT.

The gene calls are TRBV23-1 and TRBJ2-2, with 9 bases matching TRBD1. TRBV23-1 is filed as an ORF, its function uncertain. This CDR3 spans 18 amino acids. Trimming at V came to 0 bases and at J to 4 bases, leaving 9 bases not matched to a gene. CDR3 coding DNA: TGCGCCAGCAGTCAATCCCTAGTCGGACAGGGGTCCACCGGGGAGCTGTTTTTT. Amino acids: CASSQSLVGQGSTGELFF.

The chain carries TRBV9 and TRBJ2-1, with 7 positions matching TRBD2. The CDR3 covers 16 residues. Germline values: CDR1 SGDLS, CDR2 YYNGEE. Germline trimming cut 0 bases from V and 2 bases from J; bases unmatched to any gene: 5. The CDR3 sequence is CASSVGGGKAYNEQFF. DNA of the CDR3: TGTGCCAGCAGCGTAGGGGGAGGGAAGGCCTACAATGAGCAGTTCTTC.

The chain joins TRBV5-4 to TRBJ1-2; the D gene is possibly TRBD1 (5 bases). The V gene's germline CDR1 is SGHNT and CDR2 YYREEE (reference sequence). CDR3 size: 12 residues. V was trimmed by 10 bases and J by 4 bases, leaving 14 bases between them. This CDR3 reads CAWRGEGYGYTF. DNA of the CDR3: TGTGCCTGGAGGGGCGAGGGCTATGGCTACACCTTC.

The V call is TRBV7-9, the J call TRBJ2-7; tentatively, D is TRBD2 (6 bases). Looked up from germline, CDR1 is SEHNR and CDR2 is FQNEAQ (reference sequence). There are 13 residues in the CDR3. With 5 bases removed from V and 3 bases from J, the gap between germline ends came to 11 bases. The CDR3 reads CASSPTSNYEQYF. CDR3 bases: TGTGCCAGCAGCCCGACTAGTAACTACGAGCAGTACTTC. Complete variable domain (other parts from reference TRBV7-9 and TRBJ2-7): DTGVSQNPRHKITKRGQNVTFRCDPISEHNRLYWYRQTLGQGPEFLTYFQNEAQLEKSRLLSDRFSAERPKGSFSTLEIQRTEQGDSAMYLCASSPTSNYEQYFGPGTRLTVT.

CDR3 amino acids: CASRPASGGELFF. The CDR3 DNA sequence: TGTGCCAGCAGACCTGCTAGCGGCGGGGAGCTGTTTTTT. This chain connects TRBV5-4 to TRBJ2-2; TRBD2 matches at 7 bases. The V segment lost 5 bases and the J segment 7 bases; nucleotides outside the gene matches: 5. There are 13 residues in the CDR3. Germline V CDR1 and CDR2: SGHNT, YYREEE (reference sequence).

CDR3 in DNA: TGTGCCAGCAACTTTGGACTAGCGGGAGCCCAAGGCGGGGAGCTGTTTTTT. Translation gives CASNFGLAGAQGGELFF. This chain connects TRBV9 to TRBJ2-2, with 13 bases lining up with TRBD2. This CDR3 is built from 17 residues. The germline V gene has CDR1 SGDLS and CDR2 YYNGEE. V trimming: 6 bases; J trimming: 7 bases; junction bases outside the gene matches: 12.

The chain is built from TRBV19 and TRBJ2-2, with D perhaps TRBD1 (5 bases). V shed 1 base and J shed 6 bases, with 12 bases lying between them. The CDR3 runs 15 residues. Germline V gene sequence: CDR1 LNHDA, CDR2 SQIVND (reference sequence). CDR3 loop: CASSIGTAGSGELFF. The CDR3 coding sequence is TGTGCCAGTAGTATAGGGACGGCAGGGTCCGGGGAGCTGTTTTTT.

V and J are TRBV6-5 and TRBJ1-1, with D unclear. Deletions cut 2 bases from V and 0 bases from J, with 4 bases between. Germline V gives CDR1 MNHEY, CDR2 SVGAGI. The CDR3 sequence is 13 residues long. The CDR3 protein is CASSYKLNTEAFF. CDR3 nucleotide sequence: TGTGCCAGCAGTTACAAGCTGAACACTGAAGCTTTCTTT.

The rearrangement joins TRBV5-1 to TRBJ2-5, with D unresolved. Per the germline V gene, CDR1 is SGHRS and CDR2 is YFSETQ. V lost 1 base and J 5 bases, leaving 6 bases between the germline ends. The CDR3 length is 12 residues. The CDR3 bases are TGCGCCAGCAGCTTGTTTCAGGAGACCCAGTACTTC. This gives the protein CASSLFQETQYF.

The rearrangement links TRBV4-1 to TRBJ1-3, with 8 bases matching TRBD1. Germline loops: CDR1 MGHRA, CDR2 YSYEKL. There are 17 residues in the CDR3. The V segment lost 2 bases and the J segment 0 bases; nucleotides outside the gene matches: 6. The CDR3 loop is CASSQPGQGRSGNTIYF. CDR3 coding DNA: TGCGCCAGCAGCCAACCAGGACAGGGACGCTCTGGAAACACCATATATTTT.

CDR3 sequence: CASSPGPGLTAINIQYF. CDR3 nucleotide sequence: TGTGCCAGCAGTCCCGGCCCGGGACTAACGGCGATAAACATTCAGTACTTC. The chain recombines TRBV28 with TRBJ2-4, with TRBD2 matching over 7 bases. This CDR3 is 17 amino acids long. The germline gives CDR1 MDHEN, CDR2 SYDVKM. The trim removed 5 bases at V and 6 bases at J, leaving 16 bases unmatched.

This sequence joins TRBV5-6 and TRBJ1-3; D is possibly TRBD1 (6 bases). Germline V gene data show CDR1 as SGHDT and CDR2 as YYEEEE. Trimming took 4 bases from V and 0 from J, leaving 14 bases between them. This CDR3 is built from 16 residues. The CDR3 protein is CASSVTGISSGNTIYF. The CDR3 DNA sequence: TGTGCCAGCAGCGTTACAGGGATAAGCTCTGGAAACACCATATATTTT.

The V gene is TRBV11-2, the J gene TRBJ2-7; 7 nucleotides agree with TRBD2. With V trimmed by 5 bases and J by 3 bases, 4 bases remained unmatched. Per germline, CDR1 SGHAT and CDR2 FQNNGV. The CDR3 consists of 13 residues. The CDR3 here is CASSATSSYEQYF. The CDR3 bases are TGTGCCAGCAGCGCGACTAGCAGCTACGAGCAGTACTTC. Combining the CDR3 with reference TRBV11-2 and TRBJ2-7 gives the whole variable domain EAGVAQSPRYKIIEKRQSVAFWCNPISGHATLYWYQQILGQGPKLLIQFQNNGVVDDSQLPKDRFSAERLKGVDSTLKIQPAKLEDSAVYLCASSATSSYEQYFGPGTRLTVT.

The chain employs TRBV5-4 and TRBJ2-2; 12 nucleotides line up with TRBD2. The CDR3 is made up of 16 amino acids. Germline V gene lookup returns CDR1 SGHNT and CDR2 YYREEE (reference sequence). V lost 6 bases, J lost 5 bases, and 8 bases stayed unmatched. CDR3 in amino acids: CASTLLAGGVTGELFF. CDR3 nucleotides: TGTGCCAGCACCCTTCTAGCGGGAGGGGTTACCGGGGAGCTGTTTTTT.

The chain joins TRBV7-5 to TRBJ2-3; TRBD2, the D gene given by the table, was not confirmed from the DNA. TRBV7-5 constitutes a pseudogene. This CDR3 contains 17 residues. The CDR3 here is CARSQRRAGGGTDTQYF. In DNA, the CDR3 is TGTGCCAGAAGCCAACGCAGAGCGGGAGGGGGCACAGATACGCAGTATTTT.

V and J are TRBV18 and TRBJ1-4; 8 nucleotides agree with TRBD1. Germline assignment: CDR1 KGHSH and CDR2 LQKENI. This CDR3 region has 16 residues. The V and J ends lost 2 bases and 8 bases, in that order; junction bases with no gene match: 10. CDR3 residues: CASSPETGTGGEKLFF. CDR3 nucleotides: TGTGCCAGCTCACCAGAGACTGGGACAGGAGGAGAAAAACTGTTTTTT.

The gene calls are TRBV19 and TRBJ1-3; unclear D gene. The CDR3 is made up of 19 amino acids. Germline-derived CDR1 and CDR2 are LNHDA and SQIVND (reference sequence). Trimming shortened V by 2 bases and J by 4 bases, and 24 bases separated the two germline ends. CDR3 in amino acids: CASSITPPAIDWEGNTIYF. CDR3 DNA: TGTGCCAGTAGTATAACCCCGCCCGCCATAGACTGGGAGGGAAACACCATATATTTT.

The CDR3 DNA follows: TGTGCCAGCTCTTTATTAGGGACACAGAACACCGGGGAGCTGTTTTTT. It is translated as CASSLLGTQNTGELFF. The V gene is TRBV2, the J gene TRBJ2-2, with a tentative D call TRBD1 (6 bases). Trimming stripped 8 bases from V and 1 base from J, with 17 bases between. CDR3 length: 16 amino acids. CDR1 and CDR2 (germline): SNHLY, FYNNEI.

This clone appeared a single time. The V and J genes are TRBV7-9 and TRBJ2-1; maybe TRBD2 (6 bases). This CDR3 is built from 15 residues. Trimming took 1 base from V and 2 from J, leaving 9 bases between them. The germline gives CDR1 SEHNR, CDR2 FQNEAQ (reference sequence). The DNA for the CDR3 is TGTGCCAGCAGCTTAGGGGACTGGACCTACAATGAGCAGTTCTTC. This encodes CASSLGDWTYNEQFF.

The chain has TRBV9 and TRBJ2-2; 7 nucleotides line up with TRBD2. V lost 1 base, J lost 4 bases, and 13 bases stayed unmatched. There are 18 residues in the CDR3. Germline assignment: CDR1 SGDLS and CDR2 YYNGEE. The CDR3 loop is CASSVRPSGGGITGELFF. CDR3 nucleotide sequence: TGTGCCAGCAGCGTACGTCCAAGTGGGGGGGGGATCACCGGGGAGCTGTTTTTT.

The rearrangement uses TRBV11-2 and TRBJ2-3; D gene uncertain. V dropped 1 base and J dropped 7 bases, with 21 bases sitting between them. CDR3 length equals 17 residues. Germline CDR1 is SGHAT and CDR2 is FQNNGV. The CDR3 DNA sequence: TGTGCCAGCAGCTTAGGCCGGGTTAACAACCACCCCAATACGCAGTATTTT. This translates into CASSLGRVNNHPNTQYF.

The V call is TRBV4-1, the J call TRBJ1-3; D not resolved. Germline V CDR1 and CDR2: MGHRA, YSYEKL. The CDR3 sequence is 16 residues long. Deletions cut 3 bases from V and 0 bases from J, with 12 bases between. This CDR3 is CASSHNPLISGNTIYF. CDR3 DNA sequence: TGCGCCAGCAGCCACAACCCACTCATCTCTGGAAACACCATATATTTT.

The chain recombines TRBV28 with TRBJ1-5, with 8 bases aligning to TRBD1. The CDR3 loop spans 15 amino acids. The V and J ends lost 5 bases and 6 bases, in that order; junction bases with no gene match: 9. The germline V gene has CDR1 MDHEN and CDR2 SYDVKM. Here the CDR3 DNA reads TGTGCCAGCAGTGTTTTGACAGGGGTGGGTCAGCCCCAGCATTTT. Translated, it gives CASSVLTGVGQPQHF.

The chain uses TRBV10-2 and TRBJ1-5, with TRBD1 as a possible D gene (5 bases). Trimming removed 7 bases at V and 6 bases at J, with 13 bases between. The CDR3 is 13 amino acids. Germline assignment: CDR1 WSHSY and CDR2 SAAADI. The CDR3 protein is CASNRQPGQPQHF. CDR3 DNA sequence: TGCGCCAGCAATCGACAGCCTGGTCAGCCCCAGCATTTT.

The chain combines TRBV5-4 with TRBJ2-2; 12 bases map to TRBD2. The CDR3 is made up of 16 amino acids. The V gene's germline CDR1 is SGHNT and CDR2 YYREEE (reference sequence). Trimming cost V 4 bases and J 6 bases; bases outside gene matches: 7. The CDR3 region has the DNA TGTGCCAGCAGCGGGTCGACTAGCGGGAGTCCCGGGGAGCTGTTTTTT. The encoded protein is CASSGSTSGSPGELFF.

In nucleotides, the CDR3 is TGTGCCAGTAGTATAGATCCCCCGACTAGCGGGAGGTCTAGCTCCTACAATGAGCAGTTCTTC. It is translated as CASSIDPPTSGRSSSYNEQFF. The J gene is TRBJ2-1, the V gene TRBV19, with TRBD2 identical over 13 bases. J gave up 0 bases and V 0 bases, and 11 bases lay outside the gene matches. CDR3 length equals 21 residues. Germline-derived CDR1 and CDR2 are LNHDA and SQIVND (reference sequence).